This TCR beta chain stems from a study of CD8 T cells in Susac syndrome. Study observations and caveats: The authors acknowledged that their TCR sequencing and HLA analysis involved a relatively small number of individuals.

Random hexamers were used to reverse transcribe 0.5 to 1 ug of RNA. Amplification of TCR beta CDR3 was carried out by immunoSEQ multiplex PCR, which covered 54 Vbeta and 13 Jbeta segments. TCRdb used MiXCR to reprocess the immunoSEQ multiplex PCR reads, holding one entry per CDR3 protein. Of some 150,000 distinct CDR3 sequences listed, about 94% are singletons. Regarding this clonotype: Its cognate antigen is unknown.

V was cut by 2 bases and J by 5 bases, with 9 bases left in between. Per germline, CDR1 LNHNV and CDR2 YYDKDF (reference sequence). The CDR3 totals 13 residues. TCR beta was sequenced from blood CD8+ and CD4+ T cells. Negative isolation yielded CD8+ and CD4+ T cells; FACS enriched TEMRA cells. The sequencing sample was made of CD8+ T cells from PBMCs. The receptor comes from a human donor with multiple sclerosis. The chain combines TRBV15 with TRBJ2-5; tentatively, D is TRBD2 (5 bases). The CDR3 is CATSRSRGETQYF. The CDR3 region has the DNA TGTGCCACCAGCAGAAGTAGAGGGGAGACCCAGTACTTC. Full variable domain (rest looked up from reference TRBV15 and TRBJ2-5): DAMVIQNPRYQVTQFGKPVTLSCSQTLNHNVMYWYQQKSSQAPKLLFHYYDKDFNNEADTPDNFQSRRPNTSFCFLDIRSPGLGDTAMYLCATSRSRGETQYFGPGTRLLVL.